The clone carrying this T cell receptor beta chain appeared a few times. This sample is part of a study of response to subunit inactivated influenza vaccine. Via MiXCR, TCRdb re-called the RT-PCR reads, giving one row per CDR3 protein. The sample has about 580,000 distinct CDR3 sequences; 14% are singletons. CDR3 length: 13 residues. V lost 3 bases to trimming and J lost 10 bases, with 10 bases between them. The V gene's germline CDR1 is MNHEY and CDR2 SMNVEV (reference sequence). The specimen comprised PBMCs from blood, sampled less than 13 days after vaccination. The TCR originated in a man in his fifties or sixties who received an inactivated influenza vaccine. The J gene is TRBJ1-6, the V gene TRBV27; D gene unclear. DNA of the CDR3: TGTGCCAGCAGTTTTAGGGTGCGCTCACCCCTCCACTTT. Translating it yields CASSFRVRSPLHF.